One T cell receptor (beta chain) is described in this entry. What it recognizes is unknown. Trimming cost V 2 bases and J 1 base, with 19 bases left between them. The CDR3 contains 19 residues. Germline V gene sequence: CDR1 SGHDT, CDR2 YYEEEE. Both about-4-week and about-12-week second-dose recipients were combined. The data derive from a study of T cell responses to AZD1222 COVID-19 vaccine. Whole-study results and caveats: Compared with day 0, the breadth and depth of the Spike-specific TCR repertoire rose significantly after two doses of AZD1222. In a largely white British group with more females than males, clonal diversity was possibly underestimated. Only six or seven AZD1222 recipients were seropositive at baseline.

The table came from immunoSEQ multiplex PCR; TCRdb's copy has only in-frame clones and leaves some out. This sample has about 110,000 clones; 85% to 95% occur once, and the top ten carry about 6.6%. This clonotype was obtained from an adult who received the AZD1222 COVID-19 vaccine. Sequencing was performed on peripheral blood, taken 28 days after the second AZD1222 dose. This chain uses TRBV5-6 with TRBJ2-6; no clear D. As DNA, the CDR3 is TGTGCCAGCAGCTTCCGGACCGGGCCCTATTCTTCTGGGGCCAACGTCCTGACTTTC. Encoded protein: CASSFRTGPYSSGANVLTF.